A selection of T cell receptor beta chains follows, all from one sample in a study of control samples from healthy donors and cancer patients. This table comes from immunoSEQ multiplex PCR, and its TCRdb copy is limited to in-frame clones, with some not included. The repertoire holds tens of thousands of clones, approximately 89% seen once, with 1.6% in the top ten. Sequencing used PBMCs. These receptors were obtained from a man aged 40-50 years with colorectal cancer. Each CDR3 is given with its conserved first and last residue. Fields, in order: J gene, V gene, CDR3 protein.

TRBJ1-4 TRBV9 CASSATGAGWEKLFF
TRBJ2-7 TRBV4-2 CASSQDYVSSYEQYF
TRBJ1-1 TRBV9 CASSGDTTEAFF
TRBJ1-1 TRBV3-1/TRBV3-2 CASSHYGGRTEAFF
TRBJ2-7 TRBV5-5 CASSMLSFTYEQYF
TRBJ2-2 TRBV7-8 CASSLGLSGFTGELFF
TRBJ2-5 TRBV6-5 CASSTGTAEETQYF
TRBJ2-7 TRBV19 CASSLSGTGAYEQYF
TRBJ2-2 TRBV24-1 CATSEGTITGELFF
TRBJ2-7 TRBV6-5 CASSYDRNVHYEQYF
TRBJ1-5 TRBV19 CASSVGQYNQLQHF
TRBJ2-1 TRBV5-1 CASSGGTGYEQFF
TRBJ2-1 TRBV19 CASRRYNEQFF
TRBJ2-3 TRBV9 CASSVGGISTDTQYF
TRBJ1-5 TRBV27 CASSLYRGGGQPQHF
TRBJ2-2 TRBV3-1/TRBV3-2 CASSLRQGVGELFF
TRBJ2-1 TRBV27 CASRNSYGGYNEQFF
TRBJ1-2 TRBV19 CASSMTGASGGYTF
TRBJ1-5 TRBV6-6 CASSRETGGGDQPQHF
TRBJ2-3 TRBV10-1 CASSEDSTDTQYF
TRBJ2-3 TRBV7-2 CASSSSLTADTQYF
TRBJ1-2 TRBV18 CASSDNYGYTF
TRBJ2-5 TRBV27 CASSPGPRTQYF
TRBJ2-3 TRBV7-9 CASSPDALLLPADTQYF
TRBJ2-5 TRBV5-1 CASKLAGVETQYF
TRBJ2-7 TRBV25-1 CASSLQGVHEQYF
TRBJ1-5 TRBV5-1 CASSPGVNGPQHF
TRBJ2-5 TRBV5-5 CASSLTPYQETQYF
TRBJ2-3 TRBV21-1 CASSKGTGRCTDTQYF
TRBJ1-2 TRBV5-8 CASSLGDRVYGYTF
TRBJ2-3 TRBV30 CAWSAKGSTDTQYF
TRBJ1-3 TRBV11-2 CASSRQIGSGNTIYF
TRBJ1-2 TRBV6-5 CASSYSAGGTYGYTF
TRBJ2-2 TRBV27 CASSLLRTENTGELFF
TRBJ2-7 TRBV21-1 CASSKAQFGTSNDEQYF
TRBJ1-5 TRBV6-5 CASSPTRGNQPQHF
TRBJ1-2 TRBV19 CASSPSPFGYTF
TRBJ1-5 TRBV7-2 CASSTFGGPSNQPQHF
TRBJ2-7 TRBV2 CASSALRQGRNEQYF
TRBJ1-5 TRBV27 CASSLYAGGNQPQHF